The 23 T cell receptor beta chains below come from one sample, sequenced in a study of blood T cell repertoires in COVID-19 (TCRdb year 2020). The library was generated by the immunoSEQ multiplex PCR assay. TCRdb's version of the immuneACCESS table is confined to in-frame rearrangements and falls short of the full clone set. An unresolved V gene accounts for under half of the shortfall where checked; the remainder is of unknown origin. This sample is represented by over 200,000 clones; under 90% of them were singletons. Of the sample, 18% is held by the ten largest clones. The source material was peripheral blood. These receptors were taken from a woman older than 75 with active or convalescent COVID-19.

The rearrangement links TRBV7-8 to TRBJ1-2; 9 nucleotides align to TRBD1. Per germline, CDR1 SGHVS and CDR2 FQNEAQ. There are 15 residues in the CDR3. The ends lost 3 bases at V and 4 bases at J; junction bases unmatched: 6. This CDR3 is CASSFFVTGGYGYTF. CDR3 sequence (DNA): TGTGCCAGCAGCTTCTTCGTGACAGGGGGCTATGGCTACACCTTC.

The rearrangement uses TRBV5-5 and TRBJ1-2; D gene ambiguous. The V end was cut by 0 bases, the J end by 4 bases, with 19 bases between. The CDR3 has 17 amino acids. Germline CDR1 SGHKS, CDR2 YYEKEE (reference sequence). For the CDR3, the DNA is TGTGCCAGCAGCTTGGATTCCTTGACGGAGGGTTTCTATGGCTACACCTTC. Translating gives CASSLDSLTEGFYGYTF.

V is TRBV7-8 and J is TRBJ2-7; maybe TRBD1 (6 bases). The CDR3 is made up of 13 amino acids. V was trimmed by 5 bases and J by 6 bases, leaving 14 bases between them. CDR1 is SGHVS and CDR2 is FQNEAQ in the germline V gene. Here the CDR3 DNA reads TGTGCCAGCAGCCTCGTACAGGGTTCCGAGCAGTACTTC. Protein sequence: CASSLVQGSEQYF. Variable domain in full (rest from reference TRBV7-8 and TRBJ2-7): GAGVSQSPRYKVAKRGQDVALRCDPISGHVSLFWYQQALGQGPEFLTYFQNEAQLDKSGLPSDRFFAERPEGSVSTLKIQRTQQEDSAVYLCASSLVQGSEQYFGPGTRLTVT.

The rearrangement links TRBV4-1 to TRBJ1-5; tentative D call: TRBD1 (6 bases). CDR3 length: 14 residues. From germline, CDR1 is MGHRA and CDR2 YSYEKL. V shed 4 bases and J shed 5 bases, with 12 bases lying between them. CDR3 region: CASSLIYRDQPQHF. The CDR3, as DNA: TGCGCCAGCAGCCTAATATACAGGGATCAGCCCCAGCATTTT.

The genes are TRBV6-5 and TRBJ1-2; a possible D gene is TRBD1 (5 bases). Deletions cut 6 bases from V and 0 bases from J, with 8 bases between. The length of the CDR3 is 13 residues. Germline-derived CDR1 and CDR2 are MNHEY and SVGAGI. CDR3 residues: CASRDRANYGYTF. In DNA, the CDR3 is TGTGCCAGCAGAGACAGAGCTAACTATGGCTACACCTTC.

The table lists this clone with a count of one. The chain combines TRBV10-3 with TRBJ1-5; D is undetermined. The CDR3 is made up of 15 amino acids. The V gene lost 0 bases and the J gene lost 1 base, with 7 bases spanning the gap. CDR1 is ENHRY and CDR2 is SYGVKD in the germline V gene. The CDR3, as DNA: TGTGCCATCAGTGAGTCCAGAAAAAGCAATCAGCCCCAGCATTTT. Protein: CAISESRKSNQPQHF.

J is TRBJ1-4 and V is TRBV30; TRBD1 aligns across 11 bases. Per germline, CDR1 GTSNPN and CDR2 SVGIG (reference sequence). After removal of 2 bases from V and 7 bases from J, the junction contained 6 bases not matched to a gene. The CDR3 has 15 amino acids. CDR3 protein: CAWSPGQGAIEKLFF. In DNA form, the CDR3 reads TGTGCCTGGAGTCCTGGACAGGGGGCTATTGAAAAACTGTTTTTT.

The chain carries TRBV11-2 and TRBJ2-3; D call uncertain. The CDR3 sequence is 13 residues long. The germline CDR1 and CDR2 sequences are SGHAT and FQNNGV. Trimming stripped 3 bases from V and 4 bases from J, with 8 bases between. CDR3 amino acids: CASSFFLSDTQYF. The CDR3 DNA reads TGTGCCAGCAGCTTCTTCCTCTCAGATACGCAGTATTTT. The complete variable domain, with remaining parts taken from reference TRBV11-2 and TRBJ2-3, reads EAGVAQSPRYKIIEKRQSVAFWCNPISGHATLYWYQQILGQGPKLLIQFQNNGVVDDSQLPKDRFSAERLKGVDSTLKIQPAKLEDSAVYLCASSFFLSDTQYFGPGTRLTVL.

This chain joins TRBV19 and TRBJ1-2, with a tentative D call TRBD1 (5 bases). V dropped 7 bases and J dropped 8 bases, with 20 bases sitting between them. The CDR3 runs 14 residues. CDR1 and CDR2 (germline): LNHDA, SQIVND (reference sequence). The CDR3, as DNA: TGTGCCAGTACCGATTGGGGGGTAGTGGACGGCTACACCTTC. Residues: CASTDWGVVDGYTF. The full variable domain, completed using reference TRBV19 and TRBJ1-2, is DGGITQSPKYLFRKEGQNVTLSCEQNLNHDAMYWYRQDPGQGLRLIYYSQIVNDFQKGDIAEGYSVSREKKESFPLTVTSAQKNPTAFYLCASTDWGVVDGYTFGSGTRLTVV.

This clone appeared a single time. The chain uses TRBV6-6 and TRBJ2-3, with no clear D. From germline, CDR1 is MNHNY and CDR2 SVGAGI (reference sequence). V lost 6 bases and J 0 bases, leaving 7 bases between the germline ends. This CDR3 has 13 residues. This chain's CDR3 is CASRGESTDTQYF. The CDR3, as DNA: TGTGCCAGCAGGGGCGAGAGCACAGATACGCAGTATTTT.

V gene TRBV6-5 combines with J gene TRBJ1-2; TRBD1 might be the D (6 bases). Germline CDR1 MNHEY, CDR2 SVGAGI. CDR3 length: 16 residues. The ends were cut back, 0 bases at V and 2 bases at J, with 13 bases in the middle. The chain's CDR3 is CASSYSPRQENYGYTF. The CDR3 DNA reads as TGTGCCAGCAGTTACTCGCCCCGACAGGAAAACTATGGCTACACCTTC.

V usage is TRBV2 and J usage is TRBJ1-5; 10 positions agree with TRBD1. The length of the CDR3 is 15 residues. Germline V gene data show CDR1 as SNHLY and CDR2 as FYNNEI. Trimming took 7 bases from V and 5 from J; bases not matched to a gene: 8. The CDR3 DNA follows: TGTGCCAGCAATCAGGGACAGGGGCTCTATCAGCCCCAGCATTTT. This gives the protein CASNQGQGLYQPQHF.

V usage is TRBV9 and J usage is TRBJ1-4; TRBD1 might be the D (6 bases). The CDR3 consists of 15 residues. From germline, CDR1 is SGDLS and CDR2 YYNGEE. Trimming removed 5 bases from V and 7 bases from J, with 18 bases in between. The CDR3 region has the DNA TGTGCCAGCAGTTATGCACAGGGCCGAAGTGAAAAACTGTTTTTT. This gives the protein CASSYAQGRSEKLFF.

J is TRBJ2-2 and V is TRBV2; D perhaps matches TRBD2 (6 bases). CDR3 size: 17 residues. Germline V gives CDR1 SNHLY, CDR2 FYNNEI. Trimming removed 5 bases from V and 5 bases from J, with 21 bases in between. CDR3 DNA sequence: TGTGCCAGCAGTACACCTCCCGGGACTCGAAGGACCGGGGAGCTGTTTTTT. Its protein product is CASSTPPGTRRTGELFF.

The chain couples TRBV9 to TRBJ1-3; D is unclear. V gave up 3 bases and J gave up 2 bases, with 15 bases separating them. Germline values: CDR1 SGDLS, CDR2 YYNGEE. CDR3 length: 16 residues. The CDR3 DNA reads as TGTGCCAGCAGCGGGTTCGGGTTGGATACTGGAAACACCATATATTTT. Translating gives CASSGFGLDTGNTIYF.

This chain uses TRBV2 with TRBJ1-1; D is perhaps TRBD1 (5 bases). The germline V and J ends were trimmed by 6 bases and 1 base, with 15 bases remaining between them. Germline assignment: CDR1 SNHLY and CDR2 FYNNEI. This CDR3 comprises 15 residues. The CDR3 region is CASSVGGGGNTEAFF. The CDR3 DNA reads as TGTGCCAGCAGCGTTGGTGGGGGAGGGAACACTGAAGCTTTCTTT.

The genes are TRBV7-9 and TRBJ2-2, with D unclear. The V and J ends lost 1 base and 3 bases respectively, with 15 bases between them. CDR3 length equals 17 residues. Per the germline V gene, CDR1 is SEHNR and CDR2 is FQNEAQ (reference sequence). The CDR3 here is CASSLVSRYYDTGELFF. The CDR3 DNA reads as TGTGCCAGCAGCTTAGTGTCCAGGTATTATGACACCGGGGAGCTGTTTTTT.

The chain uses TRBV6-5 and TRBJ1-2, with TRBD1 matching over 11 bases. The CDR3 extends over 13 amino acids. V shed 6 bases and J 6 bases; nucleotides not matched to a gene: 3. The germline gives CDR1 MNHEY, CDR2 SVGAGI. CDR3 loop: CASRGTGGHGYTF. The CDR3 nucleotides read TGTGCCAGCAGAGGGACAGGGGGTCATGGCTACACCTTC.

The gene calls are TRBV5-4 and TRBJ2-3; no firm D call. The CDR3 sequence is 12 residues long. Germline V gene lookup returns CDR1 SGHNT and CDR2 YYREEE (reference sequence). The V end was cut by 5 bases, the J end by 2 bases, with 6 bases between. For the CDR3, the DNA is TGTGCCAGCAGTCGCGACACAGATACGCAGTATTTT. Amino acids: CASSRDTDTQYF.

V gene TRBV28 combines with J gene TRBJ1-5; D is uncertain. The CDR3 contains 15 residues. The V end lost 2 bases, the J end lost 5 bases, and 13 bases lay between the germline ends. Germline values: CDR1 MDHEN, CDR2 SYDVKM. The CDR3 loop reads CASSLAVVWYQPQHF. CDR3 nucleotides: TGTGCCAGCAGTTTAGCGGTAGTGTGGTATCAGCCCCAGCATTTT.

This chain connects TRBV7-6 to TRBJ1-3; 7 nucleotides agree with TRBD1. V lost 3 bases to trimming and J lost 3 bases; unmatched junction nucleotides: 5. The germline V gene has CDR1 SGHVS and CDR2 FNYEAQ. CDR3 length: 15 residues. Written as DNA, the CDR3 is TGTGCCAGCAGCTTGGACAGGACAAATGGAAACACCATATATTTT. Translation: CASSLDRTNGNTIYF.

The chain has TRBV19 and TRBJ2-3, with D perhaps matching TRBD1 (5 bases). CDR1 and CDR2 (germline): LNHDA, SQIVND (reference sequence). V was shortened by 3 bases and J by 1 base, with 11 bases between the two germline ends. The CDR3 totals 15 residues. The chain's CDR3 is CASSIIDSRTDTQYF. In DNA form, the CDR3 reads TGTGCCAGTAGTATTATAGACAGCCGCACAGATACGCAGTATTTT.

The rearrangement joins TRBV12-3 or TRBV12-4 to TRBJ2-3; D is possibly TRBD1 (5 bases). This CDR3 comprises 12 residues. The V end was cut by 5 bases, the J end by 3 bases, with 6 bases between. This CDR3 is CASSRTTDTQYF. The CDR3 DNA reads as TGTGCCAGCAGTAGGACAACAGATACGCAGTATTTT.